This T cell receptor beta chain was retrieved from a study of a mutant IDH1 vaccine in newly diagnosed glioma. Overall study context: Vaccines were first given 4-6 weeks after radiotherapy alone, or with temozolomide cycles.

Indicated time point: week 5, during vaccination. A 20-mer mutant IDH1 peptide at 300 ug was injected subcutaneously with topical imiquimod. To note about this clone: The antigen is unknown.

TCRdb's table, derived via immunoSEQ multiplex PCR, lists solely in-frame clones and lacks some. The sample lists roughly 40,000 clones; more than 85% were seen once. Per the germline V gene, CDR1 is MDHEN and CDR2 is SYDVKM. This CDR3 has 15 residues. Trimming removed 4 bases from V and 1 base from J; junction bases left unmatched: 6. Sample: PBMCs, taken from a glioma patient whose treatment included an IDH1 peptide vaccine. The TCR sequence derives from a man aged 45-65 years with glioma. This chain joins TRBV28 and TRBJ2-7, with 8 bases fitting TRBD2. The CDR3 loop is CASSSPGGGSYEQYF. The CDR3 DNA follows: TGTGCCAGCAGTTCACCCGGGGGGGGTTCCTACGAGCAGTACTTC.